These T cell receptor beta chains were read from a single sample in a study of T cell responses to AZD1222 COVID-19 vaccine. TCRdb's table, derived via immunoSEQ multiplex PCR, lists solely in-frame clones and lacks some. The table shows approximately 120,000 clones, with more than 80% occurring only once. The source material was peripheral blood, sampled 28 days after the second AZD1222 dose. These receptors were collected from an adult who received the AZD1222 COVID-19 vaccine. The CDR3 runs from the conserved cysteine through the conserved F or W. A D gene is named only where the DNA matches it firmly. Expanded clones get a size class; other rows say once, few or many, or leave the size out.

.	TRBV6-6	.	15	TRBJ2-2	CASSYGGRKEGELFF	TGTGCCAGCAGTTATGGGGGCCGAAAGGAAGGGGAGCTGTTTTTT
.	TRBV19	.	14	TRBJ1-5	CASAPEYSNQPQHF	TGTGCCAGTGCCCCGGAATATAGCAATCAGCCCCAGCATTTT
TRBD1	TRBV10-3	.	15	TRBJ1-5	CAISETDRGAQPQHF	TGTGCCATCAGTGAGACCGACAGGGGCGCTCAGCCCCAGCATTTT
.	TRBV21-1	once	16	TRBJ1-3	CATSDRGVFPGNTIYF	TGTGCCACCTCGGACAGGGGAGTTTTTCCTGGAAACACCATATATTTT
TRBD1	TRBV6-5	.	14	TRBJ1-5	CASSPDRGNQPQHF	TGTGCCAGCAGTCCCGACAGGGGGAATCAGCCCCAGCATTTT
TRBD1	TRBV30	.	14	TRBJ1-4	CAWSVQGASEKLFF	TGTGCCTGGAGTGTACAGGGGGCCAGTGAAAAACTGTTTTTT
.	TRBV11-2	.	14	TRBJ2-7	CASSLRATVYEQYF	TGTGCCAGCAGCTTAAGGGCCACCGTCTACGAGCAGTACTTC
TRBD2	TRBV19	few	16	TRBJ2-7	CASSRGGRMTTYEQYF	TGTGCCAGTAGTAGGGGGGGACGAATGACGACCTACGAGCAGTACTTC
.	TRBV5-1	once	14	TRBJ1-3	CASSSGGSGNTIYF	TGCGCCAGCAGCTCCGGGGGTTCCGGAAACACCATATATTTT
.	TRBV7-8	.	15	TRBJ1-4	CASSLQGPTNEKLFF	TGTGCCAGCAGCTTGCAGGGACCAACTAATGAAAAACTGTTTTTT
.	TRBV12-5	.	16	TRBJ2-3	CASGFRPRVVTDTQYF	TGTGCTAGTGGTTTCCGACCCCGGGTCGTCACAGATACGCAGTATTTT
.	TRBV3-1/TRBV3-2	few	17	TRBJ2-4	CASSQEFRSFAKNIQYF	TGTGCCAGCAGCCAAGAGTTTAGGAGTTTCGCCAAAAACATTCAGTACTTC
TRBD1	TRBV3-1/TRBV3-2	.	14	TRBJ1-5	CASSPTGSNQPQHF	TGTGCCAGCAGCCCGACAGGGAGCAATCAGCCCCAGCATTTT
TRBD1	TRBV6-5	.	16	TRBJ2-3	CASSYGQGRGTDTQYF	TGTGCCAGCAGTTACGGACAGGGGAGGGGGACAGATACGCAGTATTTT
.	TRBV3-1/TRBV3-2	.	14	TRBJ1-6	CASSHPDDRSPLHF	TGTGCCAGCAGCCATCCCGACGATAGGTCACCCCTCCACTTT
.	TRBV6-2/TRBV6-3	.	12	TRBJ1-5	CASSYEYQPQHF	TGTGCCAGCAGTTACGAATACCAGCCCCAGCATTTT
.	TRBV5-4	.	17	TRBJ2-3	CASSLNPQGRSTDTQYF	TGTGCCAGCAGCTTGAATCCCCAAGGCCGTAGCACAGATACGCAGTATTTT
TRBD1	TRBV9	.	14	TRBJ1-2	CASSADRGFGGYTF	TGTGCCAGCAGCGCGGACAGGGGGTTCGGTGGCTACACCTTC
.	TRBV11-2	.	13	TRBJ1-2	CASTRYGLSGYTF	TGTGCCAGCACCCGATACGGCCTCAGTGGCTACACCTTC
TRBD2	TRBV3-1/TRBV3-2	once	18	TRBJ2-7	CASSAPGTSGFYAYEQYF	TGTGCCAGCAGTGCCCCCGGGACTAGCGGGTTCTATGCCTACGAGCAGTACTTC
TRBD1	TRBV29-1	.	13	TRBJ2-2	CSGDRGQGGELFF	TGCAGCGGGGACAGGGGACAGGGCGGGGAGCTGTTTTTT
.	TRBV28	.	14	TRBJ1-1	CATKQGRGNTEAFF	TGTGCCACCAAACAGGGTAGGGGCAACACTGAAGCTTTCTTT
.	TRBV7-3	.	16	TRBJ1-1	CASSLMTATLNTEAFF	TGTGCCAGCAGCTTAATGACAGCTACACTTAACACTGAAGCTTTCTTT
TRBD2	TRBV11-2	.	16	TRBJ2-7	CASSLETSVVPYEQYF	TGTGCCAGCAGCTTAGAGACTAGCGTGGTTCCCTACGAGCAGTACTTC
TRBD1	TRBV10-3	.	16	TRBJ2-2	CAISGGQGADTGELFF	TGTGCCATCAGTGGGGGACAGGGAGCTGACACCGGGGAGCTGTTTTTT
.	TRBV25-1	.	12	TRBJ2-5	CASTYSGKTQYF	TGTGCCAGCACGTATAGCGGAAAGACCCAGTACTTC
.	TRBV15	.	18	TRBJ1-3	CATSELPGTSLSGNTIYF	TGTGCCACCAGCGAATTGCCGGGGACCAGCTTGTCTGGAAACACCATATATTTT